This TCR beta chain was retrieved from a study of control samples from healthy donors and cancer patients. CDR1 and CDR2 from the germline V gene are KGHSH and LQKENI. Trimming took 0 bases from V and 5 from J, leaving 4 bases between them. The CDR3 has 13 residues. The data were produced by immunoSEQ multiplex PCR, yet TCRdb's version contains in-frame clones alone and is incomplete. The sample comprises 150,000 to 200,000 clones, almost 90% of which are singletons, and approximately 4.9% rests with the top ten. Specimen: blood. The sequence was obtained from a woman aged 25-40 years in good health. The chain couples TRBV18 to TRBJ2-2; D is ambiguous. The CDR3 DNA follows: TGTGCCAGCTCACCACCGGGGACCGGGGAGCTGTTTTTT. It yields the protein CASSPPGTGELFF.